The 23 T cell receptor beta chains below come from one sample, sequenced in a study of cytomegalovirus exposure and HLA in healthy donors. Primers for the PCR totalled 60 Vbeta and 13 Jbeta. Here immunoSEQ multiplex PCR was the method, and the copy in TCRdb shows in-frame clones only, minus some. This repertoire includes 100,000 to 150,000 clones. Sequenced input: PBMCs. These TCRs come from a man aged 18 to 30 in good health and CMV-seronegative.

The gene calls are TRBV30 and TRBJ2-5; D ambiguous. Germline V lookup: CDR1 GTSNPN, CDR2 SVGIG (reference sequence). V was cut by 4 bases and J by 4 bases, with 16 bases left in between. The CDR3 contains 14 residues. CDR3 bases: TGTGCCTGGATGATTACATTCGGGTCAGAGACCCAGTACTTC. Its protein is CAWMITFGSETQYF.

The gene calls are TRBV4-3 and TRBJ2-3, with 8 bases matching TRBD1. This CDR3 has 16 residues. The ends lost 0 bases at V and 6 bases at J; junction bases unmatched: 8. CDR1 LGHNA and CDR2 YSLEER come from the germline V gene. The CDR3 nucleotides are TGCGCCAGCAGCCAAGACGGGACAGGTCGTATGGATACGCAGTATTTT. Translating gives CASSQDGTGRMDTQYF.

The chain links TRBV5-6 to TRBJ2-5, with D hard to call. Germline V CDR1 and CDR2: SGHDT, YYEEEE. The CDR3 is made up of 14 amino acids. Trimming took off 1 base at V and 4 bases at J, with 11 bases between the two ends. The CDR3 is CASSLFVPLETQYF. CDR3 bases: TGTGCCAGCAGCTTGTTTGTTCCCCTAGAGACCCAGTACTTC.

This chain connects TRBV7-3 to TRBJ2-2, with TRBD2 identical over 8 bases. CDR1 and CDR2 from the germline V gene are SGHTA and FQGTGA. The CDR3 length is 14 residues. The ends lost 5 bases at V and 6 bases at J; junction bases unmatched: 5. The chain's CDR3 is CASSSGSRPGELFF. In DNA form, the CDR3 reads TGTGCCAGCAGCAGCGGGAGCAGGCCCGGGGAGCTGTTTTTT.

The chain links TRBV9 to TRBJ1-6; 8 nucleotides match TRBD1. Germline V CDR1 and CDR2: SGDLS, YYNGEE. The CDR3 has 13 amino acids. Trimming removed 4 bases from V and 8 bases from J; junction bases left unmatched: 2. The CDR3 DNA is TGTGCCAGCAGCCGGGACAGGTATTCACCCCTCCACTTT. Translated, it gives CASSRDRYSPLHF.

The V gene is TRBV28, the J gene TRBJ2-5; 8 bases align to TRBD2. The germline CDR1 and CDR2 sequences are MDHEN and SYDVKM. The V and J ends lost 3 bases and 5 bases, in that order; junction bases with no gene match: 5. The CDR3 loop spans 14 amino acids. The chain's CDR3 is CASSFFPSGETQYF. In nucleotides, the CDR3 is TGTGCCAGCAGTTTCTTTCCTAGCGGGGAGACCCAGTACTTC.

This rearrangement joins TRBV7-9 to TRBJ2-5; D is perhaps TRBD2 (5 bases). Germline CDR1 is SEHNR and CDR2 is FQNEAQ (reference sequence). This CDR3 region has 15 residues. V lost 1 base and J 5 bases, leaving 14 bases between the germline ends. The CDR3 is CASSLDFGVVETQYF. In DNA, the CDR3 is TGTGCCAGCAGCTTAGATTTCGGGGTTGTTGAGACCCAGTACTTC.

The genes are TRBV29-1 and TRBJ2-7, with D tentatively TRBD1 (6 bases). There are 11 residues in the CDR3. From germline, CDR1 is SQVTM and CDR2 ANQGSEA. V was clipped by 6 bases and J by 2 bases, with 8 bases between them. The CDR3 DNA reads TGCAGCGTCCAGGGGCCCTACGAGCAGTACTTC. It yields the protein CSVQGPYEQYF.

This rearrangement joins TRBV2 to TRBJ2-7; no firm D call. Trimming removed 2 bases from V and 2 bases from J, with 10 bases in between. From germline, CDR1 is SNHLY and CDR2 FYNNEI. CDR3 length: 14 amino acids. CDR3 coding DNA: TGTGCCAGCAGTGAACGCGAAGCTGCCTACGAGCAGTACTTC. Encoded protein: CASSEREAAYEQYF.

The chain recombines TRBV2 with TRBJ1-1; TRBD1 might be the D (5 bases). Germline V gene data show CDR1 as SNHLY and CDR2 as FYNNEI. This CDR3 comprises 15 residues. V dropped 8 bases and J dropped 1 base, with 17 bases sitting between them. The CDR3 sequence: CASPVNVRGNTEAFF. The DNA of the CDR3 is TGTGCCAGCCCAGTGAATGTAAGGGGGAACACTGAAGCTTTCTTT.

The V and J genes are TRBV7-2 and TRBJ1-1; D not resolved. Germline V lookup: CDR1 SGHTA, CDR2 FQGNSA. Trimming left V 1 base short and J 9 bases short, with 12 bases between. The CDR3 is 13 residues long. As DNA, the CDR3 is TGTGCCAGCAGCTTAGAGGGCGGGCTCCAAGCTTTCTTT. It specifies CASSLEGGLQAFF.

V gene TRBV5-1 combines with J gene TRBJ1-5, with 8 positions matching TRBD1. Trimming cost V 4 bases and J 4 bases; bases outside gene matches: 7. Germline V gene data show CDR1 as SGHRS and CDR2 as YFSETQ. The CDR3 has 15 residues. CDR3 loop: CASSKTGDRNQPQHF. CDR3 nucleotide sequence: TGCGCCAGCAGCAAGACAGGGGATCGGAATCAGCCCCAGCATTTT.

The chain joins TRBV5-1 to TRBJ2-7; D gene unclear. Germline-derived CDR1 and CDR2 are SGHRS and YFSETQ. Trimming pared 2 bases from V and 5 bases from J, leaving 14 bases between. The CDR3 extends over 14 amino acids. The CDR3 nucleotides read TGCGCCAGCAGCTTAACGTCGGGTTGGGACGAGCAGTACTTC. Amino acids: CASSLTSGWDEQYF.

V is TRBV28 and J is TRBJ2-4; 10 positions agree with TRBD2. Per the germline V gene, CDR1 is MDHEN and CDR2 is SYDVKM. The V gene end was trimmed by 6 bases and the J gene end by 3 bases; junction bases not matched to a gene: 11. The CDR3 spans 17 residues. The CDR3, as DNA: TGTGCCAGCAGCATCTCCGGGACTAGCGAAAACAAAAACATTCAGTACTTC. As protein: CASSISGTSENKNIQYF.

The CDR3 loop reads CASSDGAWGQGGETQYF. As DNA, the CDR3 is TGTGCCAGCAGCGATGGAGCCTGGGGACAGGGGGGGGAGACCCAGTACTTC. V gene TRBV4-2 combines with J gene TRBJ2-5; 11 bases are shared with TRBD1. The V segment lost 5 bases and the J segment 5 bases; nucleotides outside the gene matches: 13. Looked up from germline, CDR1 is LGHNA and CDR2 is YNFKEQ. This CDR3 region has 17 residues.

The V call is TRBV5-4, the J call TRBJ2-3; tentatively, D is TRBD2 (5 bases). CDR3 size: 15 residues. Trimming took 6 bases from V and 6 from J, leaving 20 bases between them. CDR1 is SGHNT and CDR2 is YYREEE in the germline V gene (reference sequence). CDR3 residues: CASTLSGRMDDTQYF. The CDR3 DNA reads TGTGCCAGCACCCTATCGGGGAGAATGGACGATACGCAGTATTTT.

DNA of the CDR3: TGCAGCGTTGAAGTTGGGGAACGGGAGTATGGCTACACCTTC. Translated: CSVEVGEREYGYTF. The chain carries TRBV29-1 and TRBJ1-2; no clear D gene. CDR1 is SQVTM and CDR2 is ANQGSEA in the germline V gene. V was trimmed by 1 base and J by 5 bases, leaving 14 bases between them. The CDR3 runs to 14 residues. The entire variable domain, with the rest obtained from reference TRBV29-1 and TRBJ1-2, is as follows: SAVISQKPSRDICQRGTSLTIQCQVDSQVTMMFWYRQQPGQSLTLIATANQGSEATYESGFVIDKFPISRPNLTFSTLTVSNMSPEDSSIYLCSVEVGEREYGYTFGSGTRLTVV.

The chain joins TRBV27 to TRBJ1-2, with D possibly matching TRBD1 (5 bases). The CDR3 sequence is 15 residues long. With 6 bases removed from V and 5 bases from J, the gap between germline ends came to 19 bases. CDR1 is MNHEY and CDR2 is SMNVEV in the germline V gene (reference sequence). As DNA, the CDR3 is TGTGCCAGCAGGGCTGCCCGGGGGGTAGATTATGGCTACACCTTC. Protein product: CASRAARGVDYGYTF.

The J gene is TRBJ2-3, the V gene TRBV5-1, with D possibly TRBD2 on 6 matching bases. The V end lost 5 bases, the J end lost 2 bases, and 12 bases lay between the germline ends. Per the germline V gene, CDR1 is SGHRS and CDR2 is YFSETQ. The CDR3 length is 14 residues. Here the CDR3 DNA reads TGCGCCAGCAGACCGAGGGAGGACACAGATACGCAGTATTTT. It codes for CASRPREDTDTQYF.

This sequence joins TRBV5-1 and TRBJ2-2; no firm D call. Trimming took 0 bases from V and 0 from J, leaving 9 bases between them. CDR3 length equals 16 residues. Looked up from germline, CDR1 is SGHRS and CDR2 is YFSETQ. As DNA, the CDR3 is TGCGCCAGCAGCTTGGATAGAGCCGCGAACACCGGGGAGCTGTTTTTT. Its protein product is CASSLDRAANTGELFF.

This chain connects TRBV9 to TRBJ2-5; TRBD2 might be the D (6 bases). The J call could be wrong; TRBJ2-7 is a better fit for the DNA end. This CDR3 comprises 16 residues. Germline CDR1 reads SGDLS; CDR2 reads YYNGEE. The CDR3 region is CASSGYGDGGAYEQYF. Here the CDR3 DNA reads TGTGCCAGCAGCGGATACGGGGACGGGGGAGCCTACGAGCAGTACTTC.

The V call is TRBV2, the J call TRBJ2-7; D is possibly TRBD1 (6 bases). The germline gives CDR1 SNHLY, CDR2 FYNNEI. The CDR3 length is 14 residues. Trimming removed 4 bases from V and 0 bases from J, with 10 bases in between. CDR3 DNA: TGTGCCAGCAGTGCCGGGACATTCTCCTACGAGCAGTACTTC. Its protein is CASSAGTFSYEQYF.

The rearrangement links TRBV4-1 to TRBJ1-5, with no clear D. CDR1 and CDR2 (germline): MGHRA, YSYEKL. There are 15 residues in the CDR3. V lost 0 bases and J 4 bases, leaving 10 bases between the germline ends. The CDR3 DNA is TGCGCCAGCAGCCAAGAGTCCCAGGAAAATCAGCCCCAGCATTTT. Protein sequence: CASSQESQENQPQHF.